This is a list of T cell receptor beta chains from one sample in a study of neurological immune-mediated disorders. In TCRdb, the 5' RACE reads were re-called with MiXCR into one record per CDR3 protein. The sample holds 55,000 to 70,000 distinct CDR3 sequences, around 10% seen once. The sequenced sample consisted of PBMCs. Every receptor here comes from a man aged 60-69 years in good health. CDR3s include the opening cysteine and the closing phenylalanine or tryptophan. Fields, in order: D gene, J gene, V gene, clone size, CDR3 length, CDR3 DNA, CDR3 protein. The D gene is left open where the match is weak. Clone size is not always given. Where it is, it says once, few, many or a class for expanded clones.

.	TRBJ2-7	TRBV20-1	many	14	TGCAGTGCTGGAGGTGACAGGAAAACCTACGAGCAGTACTTC	CSAGGDRKTYEQYF
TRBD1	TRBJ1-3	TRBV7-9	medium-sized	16	TGTGCCAGCAGCTTCCAGGGGGCGGTTTCTGGAAACACCATATATTTT	CASSFQGAVSGNTIYF
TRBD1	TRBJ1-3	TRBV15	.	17	TGTGCCACCAGCAGCGGCGGGACAGTTTACTCTGGAAACACCATATATTTT	CATSSGGTVYSGNTIYF
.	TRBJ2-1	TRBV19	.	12	TGTGCCAGTAGTGCCTGGGACAATGAGCAGTTCTTC	CASSAWDNEQFF
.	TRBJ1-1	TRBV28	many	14	TGTGCCAGCAGTCCCCCCGACTGGAACACTGAAGCTTTCTTT	CASSPPDWNTEAFF
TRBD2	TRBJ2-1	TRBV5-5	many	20	TGTGCCAGCAGCTTTGTAAGCCCGGGGGACCTACTAGCGGGGGACAATGAGCAGTTCTTC	CASSFVSPGDLLAGDNEQFF
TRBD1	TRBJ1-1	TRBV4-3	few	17	TGCGCCAGCAGCCAAGAGGGTCCTGGACAGGGGAACACTGAAGCTTTCTTT	CASSQEGPGQGNTEAFF
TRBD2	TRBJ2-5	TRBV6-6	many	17	TGTGCCAGCAGTTACAGTAGTCGGCGGGGGGGCCTTGGGACCCAGTACTTC	CASSYSSRRGGLGTQYF
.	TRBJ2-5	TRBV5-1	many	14	TGCGCCAGCAGCTTGTCAAGGGGGAAGGAGACCCAGTACTTC	CASSLSRGKETQYF
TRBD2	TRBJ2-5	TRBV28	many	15	TGTGCCAGCAGTCCTGGGACTAGCGTTTCGGAGACCCAGTACTTC	CASSPGTSVSETQYF
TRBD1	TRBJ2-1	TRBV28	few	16	TGTGCCAGCAGGGCCCCGGGACAGGGGAGGCTCAATGAGCAGTTCTTC	CASRAPGQGRLNEQFF
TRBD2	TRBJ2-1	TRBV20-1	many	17	TGCAGTGCTAGTTCCAGCGGGGGGGCGGATGCCTACAATGAGCAGTTCTTC	CSASSSGGADAYNEQFF
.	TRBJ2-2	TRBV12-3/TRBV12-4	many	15	TGTGCCAGCAGTTTAGGTCTGCTTGGCACCGGGGAGCTGTTTTTT	CASSLGLLGTGELFF
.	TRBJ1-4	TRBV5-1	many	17	TGCGCCAGCAGCCCAACACAGGGATCAGGGGTGGCTGAAAAACTGTTTTTT	CASSPTQGSGVAEKLFF
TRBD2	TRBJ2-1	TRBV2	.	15	TGTGCCAGCAGTGGGACGCGGGGGAGCTCCTACGAGCAGTTCTTC	CASSGTRGSSYEQFF
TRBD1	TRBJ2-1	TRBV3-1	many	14	TGTGCCAGCAGCTATGGACAGGGGACTGGTGAGCAGTTCTTC	CASSYGQGTGEQFF
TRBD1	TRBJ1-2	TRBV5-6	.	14	TGTGCCAGCAGCTGGGGACAGGAAAACTATGGCTACACCTTC	CASSWGQENYGYTF
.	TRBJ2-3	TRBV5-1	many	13	TGCGCCAGCAGCTCTGGGATCACAGATACGCAGTATTTT	CASSSGITDTQYF
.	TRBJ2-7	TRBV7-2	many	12	TGTGCCAGCAGCTGGGACGGGTACGAGCAGTACTTC	CASSWDGYEQYF
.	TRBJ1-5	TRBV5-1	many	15	TGCGCCAGCAGCTTCTCGGGGAATAGCAATCAGCCCCAGCATTTT	CASSFSGNSNQPQHF
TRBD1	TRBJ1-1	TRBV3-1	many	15	TGTGCCAGCAGCCGGTGGGACAGGGGAGGGACTGAAGCTTTCTTT	CASSRWDRGGTEAFF
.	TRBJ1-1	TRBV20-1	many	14	TGCAGTGCTAGAGTTGGGGCATCGAACACTGAAGCTTTCTTT	CSARVGASNTEAFF
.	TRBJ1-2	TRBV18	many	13	TGTGCCAGCTCACCGGGACCCTCCTATGGCTACACCTTC	CASSPGPSYGYTF
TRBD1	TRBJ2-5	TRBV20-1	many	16	TGCAGTGCTAGAGATCCGACAGGGGGCTACGAAGGGACCCAGTACTTC	CSARDPTGGYEGTQYF
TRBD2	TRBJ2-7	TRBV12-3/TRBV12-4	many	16	TGTGCCAGCAGCCGAGGGACTAGCGGGGGAACCTACGAGCAGTACTTC	CASSRGTSGGTYEQYF
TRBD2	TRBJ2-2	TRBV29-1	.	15	TGCAGCGTTAGAGTTACTAGCGGAGACACCGGGGAGCTGTTTTTT	CSVRVTSGDTGELFF
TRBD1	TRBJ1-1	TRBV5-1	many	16	TGCGCCAGCAGCTGGAGCCACAGGGGATGGAACACTGAAGCTTTCTTT	CASSWSHRGWNTEAFF
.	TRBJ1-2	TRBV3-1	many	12	TGTGCCAGCAGCCAAGGGGCCCATGGCTACACCTTC	CASSQGAHGYTF
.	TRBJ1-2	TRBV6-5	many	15	TGTGCCAGCAGCAAACCGGGACAAGCAAGGGGTGGCTACACCTTC	CASSKPGQARGGYTF
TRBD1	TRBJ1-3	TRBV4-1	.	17	TGCGCCAGCAGCCCGGGACAGCGGAGGTCTGCGGGAAACACCATATATTTT	CASSPGQRRSAGNTIYF
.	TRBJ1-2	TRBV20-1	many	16	TGCAGTGCTAGAGATTTCGGGCGGGCTACGGCCTATGGCTACACCTTC	CSARDFGRATAYGYTF
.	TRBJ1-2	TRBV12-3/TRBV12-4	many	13	TGTGCCAGCAGTTTAGGGGGGGGGTATGGCTACACCTTC	CASSLGGGYGYTF
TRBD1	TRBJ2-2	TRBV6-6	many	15	TGTGCCAGCAGCCGGGACAGGGGTACAGCCGGGGAGCTGTTTTTT	CASSRDRGTAGELFF
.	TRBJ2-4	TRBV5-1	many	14	TGCGCCAGCAGCTTGACCCTAGCCAAAAACATTCAGTACTTC	CASSLTLAKNIQYF
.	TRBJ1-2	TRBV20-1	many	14	TGCAGTGCAATAATAACCGGGACCCAGGGTGGCTACACCTTC	CSAIITGTQGGYTF
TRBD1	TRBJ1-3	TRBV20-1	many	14	TGCAGTGCTGCCCAGACAGGGTCAGGAAACACCATATATTTT	CSAAQTGSGNTIYF
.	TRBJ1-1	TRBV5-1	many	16	TGCGCCAGCAGCTTCCGGGCCCAAGGGACGAACACTGAAGCTTTCTTT	CASSFRAQGTNTEAFF
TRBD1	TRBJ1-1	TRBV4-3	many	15	TGCGCCAGCAGCCAAATCGTGACAGGGTACACTGAAGCTTTCTTT	CASSQIVTGYTEAFF
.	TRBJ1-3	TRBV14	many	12	TGTGCCAGCAGCCAAGACCACCTCTCCATATATTTT	CASSQDHLSIYF
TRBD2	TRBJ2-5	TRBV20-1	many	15	TGCAGTGCTAGAGATCGGGTCACTAGCGGGGAGACCCAGTACTTC	CSARDRVTSGETQYF
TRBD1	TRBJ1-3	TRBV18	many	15	TGTGCCAGCTCACCCGGGACAGACTCTGGAAACACCATATATTTT	CASSPGTDSGNTIYF
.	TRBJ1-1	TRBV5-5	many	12	TGTGCCAGCAGCTCACTGGGGATTGAAGCTTTCTTT	CASSSLGIEAFF
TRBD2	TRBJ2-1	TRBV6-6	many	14	TGTGCCAGCACCGGGGGGACTCCTACAATGATTTGGTTCTTC	CASTGGTPTMIWFF
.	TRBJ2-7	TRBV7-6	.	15	TGTGCCAGCAAGCAAGACCAATGGGGCTTCTACGAACAGTACTTC	CASKQDQWGFYEQYF
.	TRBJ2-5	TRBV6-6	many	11	TGTGCCAGCAATACTCGGGAGACCCAGTACTTC	CASNTRETQYF
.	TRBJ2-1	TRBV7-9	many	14	TGTGCCAGCAGCTTAGGGCGGACGGGGAATGAGCAGTTCTTC	CASSLGRTGNEQFF